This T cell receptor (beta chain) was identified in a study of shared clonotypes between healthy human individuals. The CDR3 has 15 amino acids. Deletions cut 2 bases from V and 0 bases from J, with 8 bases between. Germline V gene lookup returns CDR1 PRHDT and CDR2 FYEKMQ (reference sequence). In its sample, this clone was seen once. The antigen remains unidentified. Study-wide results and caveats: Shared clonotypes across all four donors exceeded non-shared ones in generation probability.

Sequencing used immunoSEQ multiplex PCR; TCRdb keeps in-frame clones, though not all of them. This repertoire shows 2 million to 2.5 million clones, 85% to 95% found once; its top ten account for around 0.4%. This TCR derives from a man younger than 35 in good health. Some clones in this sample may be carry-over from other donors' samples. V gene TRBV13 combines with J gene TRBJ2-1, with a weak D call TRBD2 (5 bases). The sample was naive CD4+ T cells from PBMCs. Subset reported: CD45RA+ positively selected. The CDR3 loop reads CASSLRDYSYNEQFF. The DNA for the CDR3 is TGTGCCAGCAGCTTACGAGACTACTCCTACAATGAGCAGTTCTTC.